A selection of T cell receptor beta chains follows, all from one sample in a study of blood T cell repertoires in COVID-19. TCRdb's copy holds only in-frame clones and misses some; the assay was immunoSEQ multiplex PCR. The data show 100,000 to 150,000 clones, with roughly 74% seen just once and around 6% held by the top ten. The source material was peripheral blood. The receptors here all came from an elderly man with COVID-19, enrolled during active disease. Both conserved end residues are part of each CDR3. Each record gives: CDR3 DNA, CDR3 protein, clone size, D gene, J gene, V gene. The D gene is left open where the match is weak. Where a row states a size, it is once, few, many or the class of an expanded clone; other rows omit it.

DNA: TGTGCCAGTAGTGTGGGAGATGGCCTTTACAATGAGCAGTTCTTC
CDR3: CASSVGDGLYNEQFF
size: -
D: -
J: TRBJ2-1
V: TRBV19

DNA: TGTGCCAGCAGCCATGGACACACCTACGAGCAGTACTTC
CDR3: CASSHGHTYEQYF
size: few
D: -
J: TRBJ2-7
V: TRBV7-6

DNA: TGTGCCAGCATTCACAGCCTGAACACTGAAGCTTTCTTT
CDR3: CASIHSLNTEAFF
size: -
D: -
J: TRBJ1-1
V: TRBV28

DNA: TGTGCCAGCAGTTTCGTGGACAGTGTCTATGGCTACACCTTC
CDR3: CASSFVDSVYGYTF
size: -
D: -
J: TRBJ1-2
V: TRBV28

DNA: TGTGCCAGCAGTCAGGGTCCCGTCGGGAGCTCCTATAATTCACCCCTCCACTTT
CDR3: CASSQGPVGSSYNSPLHF
size: once
D: -
J: TRBJ1-6
V: TRBV2

DNA: TGTGCCAGTACTCCTGGGGCAGGTAACATCTATGGCTACACCTTC
CDR3: CASTPGAGNIYGYTF
size: -
D: -
J: TRBJ1-2
V: TRBV19

DNA: TGTGCCAGCAGTAGGACTAGCGGGAGGGCCGGGGGGTCCAATGAGCAGTTCTTC
CDR3: CASSRTSGRAGGSNEQFF
size: -
D: TRBD2
J: TRBJ2-1
V: TRBV28

DNA: TGTGCCAGCAGCCAATTACAAGAGACCCAGTACTTC
CDR3: CASSQLQETQYF
size: -
D: -
J: TRBJ2-5
V: TRBV3-1/TRBV3-2

DNA: TGTGCCAGCAGTTCGGGACTAGCGGGAGGGCAGTTCTTC
CDR3: CASSSGLAGGQFF
size: -
D: TRBD2
J: TRBJ2-1
V: TRBV28

DNA: TGTGCCAGCAGTCCCCGACTAGCGGGAGCGGGTTACAATGAGCAGTTCTTC
CDR3: CASSPRLAGAGYNEQFF
size: -
D: TRBD2
J: TRBJ2-1
V: TRBV27

DNA: TGTGCCATCAGTCCGTCTAGCGGGAGCTACGAGCAGTACTTC
CDR3: CAISPSSGSYEQYF
size: -
D: TRBD2
J: TRBJ2-7
V: TRBV10-3

DNA: TGTGCCAGCAGCTTACTTGAAGGACTAGCGGGACATGAGCAGTTCTTC
CDR3: CASSLLEGLAGHEQFF
size: few
D: TRBD2
J: TRBJ2-1
V: TRBV7-9

DNA: TGTGCCAGTAGTCCATTGGACAGGGGGTTTGAAGCTTTCTTT
CDR3: CASSPLDRGFEAFF
size: -
D: TRBD1
J: TRBJ1-1
V: TRBV19

DNA: TGCGCCAGCAGTAACAGGTTAGAGCAGCCCCAGCATTTT
CDR3: CASSNRLEQPQHF
size: -
D: -
J: TRBJ1-5
V: TRBV10-2

DNA: TGTGCCAGCAAGGGACAGGGGGCCACTAACTATGGCTACACCTTC
CDR3: CASKGQGATNYGYTF
size: -
D: TRBD1
J: TRBJ1-2
V: TRBV28

DNA: TGCGCCAGCAGCCAGGGTAGGGGGGAGGGCGATACGCAGTATTTT
CDR3: CASSQGRGEGDTQYF
size: -
D: -
J: TRBJ2-3
V: TRBV4-1

DNA: TGTGCCAGCAGACCCGACAGGGCTGGGGCCAACGTCCTGACTTTC
CDR3: CASRPDRAGANVLTF
size: -
D: TRBD1
J: TRBJ2-6
V: TRBV6-5

DNA: TGTGCCAGCAGCTTAGGGACAGGGGAAGAGACCCAGTACTTC
CDR3: CASSLGTGEETQYF
size: -
D: TRBD1
J: TRBJ2-5
V: TRBV7-2

DNA: TGTGCCATCAGACCATTAGGGGGCAAGGGTACTGAAGCTTTCTTT
CDR3: CAIRPLGGKGTEAFF
size: -
D: TRBD1
J: TRBJ1-1
V: TRBV10-3

DNA: TGCAGTGTTACCAGGGGCTATGGCTACACCTTC
CDR3: CSVTRGYGYTF
size: -
D: -
J: TRBJ1-2
V: TRBV20-1

DNA: TGTGCCAGCACTCCTCAGGGGCCAAGGACTGAAGCTTTCTTT
CDR3: CASTPQGPRTEAFF
size: few
D: -
J: TRBJ1-1
V: TRBV6-5

DNA: TGTGCCAGCAGTGAAGGGGGCTGGGTTAGTGGCTACACCTTC
CDR3: CASSEGGWVSGYTF
size: -
D: -
J: TRBJ1-2
V: TRBV2

DNA: TGTGCCAGCAGCCCCGAGGAGTCTCGAGGTCAGCCCCAGCATTTT
CDR3: CASSPEESRGQPQHF
size: -
D: -
J: TRBJ1-5
V: TRBV6-6

DNA: TGTGCCAGCAGCCCAGCGAGCTCTGGAAACACCATATATTTT
CDR3: CASSPASSGNTIYF
size: few
D: -
J: TRBJ1-3
V: TRBV3-1/TRBV3-2

DNA: TGTGCCAGCAGCCAAGAAGTGACAGGGCCCTACGAGCAGTACTTC
CDR3: CASSQEVTGPYEQYF
size: -
D: TRBD1
J: TRBJ2-7
V: TRBV4-2

DNA: TGTGCCAGCAGTCTCACAGCCGCGAACACCGGGGAGCTGTTTTTT
CDR3: CASSLTAANTGELFF
size: few
D: -
J: TRBJ2-2
V: TRBV6-5

DNA: TGTGCCAGCAGTTTACCACTAAGTGAGCAGTTCTTC
CDR3: CASSLPLSEQFF
size: few
D: -
J: TRBJ2-1
V: TRBV28

DNA: TGTGCCAGTACCTTGGGGCCAGGGCTAGCGAACACCGGGGAGCTGTTTTTT
CDR3: CASTLGPGLANTGELFF
size: -
D: -
J: TRBJ2-2
V: TRBV19